This T cell receptor (beta chain) was retrieved from a study of blood T cell repertoires in COVID-19. The CDR3 loop spans 16 amino acids. Germline CDR1 is LGHDT and CDR2 is YNNKEL (reference sequence). V gave up 1 base and J gave up 0 bases, with 13 bases separating them. TCRdb's copy holds only in-frame clones and misses some; the assay was immunoSEQ multiplex PCR. The sample yields fewer than 100,000 clones, 90% to 95% seen once. The chain employs TRBV3-1 (or the pseudogene TRBV3-2) and TRBJ2-7; a possible D gene is TRBD2 (5 bases). The receptor was derived from a woman aged 50 to 65 in a cohort sampled during active COVID-19. Specimen: peripheral blood. The CDR3 DNA reads as TGTGCCAGCAGCCAAGTACCCCAACTAGTCTCCTACGAGCAGTACTTC. Amino acids: CASSQVPQLVSYEQYF.